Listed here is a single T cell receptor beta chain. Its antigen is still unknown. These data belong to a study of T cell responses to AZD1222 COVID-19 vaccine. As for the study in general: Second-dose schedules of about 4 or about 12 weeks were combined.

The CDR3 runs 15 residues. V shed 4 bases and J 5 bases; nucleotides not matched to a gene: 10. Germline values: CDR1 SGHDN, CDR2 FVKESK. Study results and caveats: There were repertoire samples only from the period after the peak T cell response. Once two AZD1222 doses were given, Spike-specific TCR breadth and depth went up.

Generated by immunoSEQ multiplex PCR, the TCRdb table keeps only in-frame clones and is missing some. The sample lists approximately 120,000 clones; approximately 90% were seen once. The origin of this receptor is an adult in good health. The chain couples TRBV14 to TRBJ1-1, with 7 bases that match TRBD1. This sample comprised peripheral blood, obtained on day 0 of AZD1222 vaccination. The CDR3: CASSPAGGRGTEAFF. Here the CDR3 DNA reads TGTGCCAGCAGCCCGGCAGGGGGTCGGGGGACTGAAGCTTTCTTT.